This T cell receptor beta chain came from a study of glioma-infiltrating T cells. Study conclusions and caveats: Very few CDR3 sequences were shared between tissue and blood. Tissue-blood divergence was below expectation in non-neoplastic patients, above in gliomas.

This clonotype was seen repeatedly, ten times or more. What it recognizes is unknown. The iRepertoire nested amplicon-rescue multiplex PCR amplified TCR alpha and beta CDR3s from RNA. Input was roughly 100-450 ng of tissue mRNA or PBMC total RNA. TCRdb passed the multiplex PCR reads through MiXCR, listing each CDR3 protein once. Of about 93,000 distinct CDR3 sequences detected, around 37% appear once; the ten largest clones hold around two fifths. Germline lookup yields CDR1 LNHDA and CDR2 SQIVND (reference sequence). The CDR3 consists of 13 residues. The V gene lost 7 bases and the J gene lost 6 bases, with 15 bases spanning the gap.

The TCR originated in a human donor with low-grade glioma or glioblastoma, undergoing nonglioma brain surgery, or in good health (not recorded which). The V gene is TRBV19, the J gene TRBJ1-2; D possibly corresponds to TRBD1 (5 bases). The sample was glioma tissue, nonneoplastic brain tissue, or PBMCs (not recorded which). The CDR3 DNA sequence: TGTGCCAGTACAGGGTACCGGTGGAATGGCTACACCTTC. Protein sequence: CASTGYRWNGYTF.